This is a list of T cell receptor beta chains from one sample in a study of beta chain features in type 1 diabetes. Clones were sequenced by immunoSEQ multiplex PCR, and TCRdb holds only the in-frame ones, with some missing. The table shows a few hundred thousand clones, with over 9.5% occurring only once. Sequencing was carried out using naive CD4+ T cells from blood. These receptors all stem from a woman younger than 35 with type 1 diabetes. The CDR3 runs from the conserved cysteine through the conserved F or W. The order of the fields is V gene, J gene, clone size, D gene, CDR3 length, CDR3 DNA, CDR3 protein. The D gene is left open where the match is weak. Expanded clones are given a class, and other clones once, few, many or no size at all.

v_call: TRBV29-1; j_call: TRBJ2-3; clone_size: NA; d_call: NA; cdr3_length: 13; cdr3_nt: TGCAGTGGAAAGGGGCGACTAGTAGGTACGCAGTATTTT; cdr3_aa: CSGKGRLVGTQYF
v_call: TRBV6-5; j_call: TRBJ2-5; clone_size: few; d_call: NA; cdr3_length: 14; cdr3_nt: TGTGCCAGCAGTTACTCGGGCCAGGCCGGGACCCAGTACTTC; cdr3_aa: CASSYSGQAGTQYF
v_call: TRBV4-3; j_call: TRBJ2-7; clone_size: NA; d_call: TRBD2; cdr3_length: 15; cdr3_nt: TGCGCCAGCAGCCCCCTTGGACTAGCGGGGGACGAGCAGTACTTC; cdr3_aa: CASSPLGLAGDEQYF
v_call: TRBV6-1; j_call: TRBJ2-3; clone_size: NA; d_call: TRBD2; cdr3_length: 16; cdr3_nt: TGTGCCAGCAGTGAAGGGACTAGCGGGCGAGGCTTGACGCAGTATTTT; cdr3_aa: CASSEGTSGRGLTQYF
v_call: TRBV19; j_call: TRBJ2-2; clone_size: NA; d_call: NA; cdr3_length: 15; cdr3_nt: TGTGCCAGTAGGATACGGCGGTTGGGCACCGGGGAGCTGTTTTTT; cdr3_aa: CASRIRRLGTGELFF
v_call: TRBV7-8; j_call: TRBJ1-1; clone_size: once; d_call: NA; cdr3_length: 15; cdr3_nt: TGTGCCAGCAGCAGAGGCACGTCAGTGAACACTGAAGCTTTCTTT; cdr3_aa: CASSRGTSVNTEAFF
v_call: TRBV6-6; j_call: TRBJ1-4; clone_size: NA; d_call: TRBD1; cdr3_length: 16; cdr3_nt: TGTGCCAGCAGTTACCCTACAGGGGGTGTCGATGAAAAACTGTTTTTT; cdr3_aa: CASSYPTGGVDEKLFF
v_call: TRBV30; j_call: TRBJ2-5; clone_size: few; d_call: TRBD2; cdr3_length: 17; cdr3_nt: TGTGCCTGGAGCCTGGGGGGGGTAGCGGGAAGGAGAGAGACCCAGTACTTC; cdr3_aa: CAWSLGGVAGRRETQYF
v_call: TRBV13; j_call: TRBJ1-2; clone_size: NA; d_call: TRBD1; cdr3_length: 15; cdr3_nt: TGTGCCAGCAGCCAGAGGACAGGGGGGTCCTATGGCTACACCTTC; cdr3_aa: CASSQRTGGSYGYTF
v_call: TRBV29-1; j_call: TRBJ1-2; clone_size: NA; d_call: NA; cdr3_length: 9; cdr3_nt: TGCAGCGCCGACTATGGCTACACCTTC; cdr3_aa: CSADYGYTF
v_call: TRBV29-1; j_call: TRBJ2-5; clone_size: few; d_call: NA; cdr3_length: 13; cdr3_nt: TGCAGCGTTTTGCGAGGCTCGAAAGAGACCCAGTACTTC; cdr3_aa: CSVLRGSKETQYF
v_call: TRBV15; j_call: TRBJ2-6; clone_size: NA; d_call: TRBD2; cdr3_length: 17; cdr3_nt: TGTGCCACCAGCAGAGGGGAGGGGTCCACTGGGGCCAACGTCCTGACTTTC; cdr3_aa: CATSRGEGSTGANVLTF
v_call: TRBV7-9; j_call: TRBJ2-3; clone_size: few; d_call: NA; cdr3_length: 14; cdr3_nt: TGTGCCAGCAGCTTAGGACAGCTCACAGATACGCAGTATTTT; cdr3_aa: CASSLGQLTDTQYF
v_call: TRBV7-6; j_call: TRBJ2-7; clone_size: few; d_call: NA; cdr3_length: 15; cdr3_nt: TGTGCCAGCAGCACCATTACAGGGAGCTCCTACGAGCAGTACTTC; cdr3_aa: CASSTITGSSYEQYF
v_call: TRBV9; j_call: TRBJ1-6; clone_size: few; d_call: NA; cdr3_length: 14; cdr3_nt: TGTGCCAGCAGCGTAGACACGGGGAATTCACCCCTCCACTTT; cdr3_aa: CASSVDTGNSPLHF
v_call: TRBV7-8; j_call: TRBJ2-5; clone_size: few; d_call: NA; cdr3_length: 15; cdr3_nt: TGTGCCAGCAGCTCCCTCGCGGGGAAGCAAGAGACCCAGTACTTC; cdr3_aa: CASSSLAGKQETQYF
v_call: TRBV18; j_call: TRBJ2-7; clone_size: few; d_call: TRBD2; cdr3_length: 16; cdr3_nt: TGTGCCAGCTCACCTCGTCACAAGCGGGAGATGGGCGAGCAGTACTTC; cdr3_aa: CASSPRHKREMGEQYF
v_call: TRBV18; j_call: TRBJ2-5; clone_size: NA; d_call: NA; cdr3_length: 13; cdr3_nt: TGTGCCAGCTCACCGCCAGCGCAAGAGACCCAGTACTTC; cdr3_aa: CASSPPAQETQYF
v_call: TRBV7-9; j_call: TRBJ2-6; clone_size: few; d_call: TRBD1; cdr3_length: 18; cdr3_nt: TGTGCCAGCAGCTCGGTAGGGGGACAGGGACCTGGGGCCAACGTCCTGACTTTC; cdr3_aa: CASSSVGGQGPGANVLTF
v_call: TRBV15; j_call: TRBJ2-7; clone_size: NA; d_call: TRBD2; cdr3_length: 14; cdr3_nt: TGTGCCACCAGCAAGGCTAGCGGTCCCTACGAGCAGTACTTC; cdr3_aa: CATSKASGPYEQYF
v_call: TRBV6-5; j_call: TRBJ2-7; clone_size: few; d_call: NA; cdr3_length: 16; cdr3_nt: TGTGCCAGCAGTTACTCTTTCAGGAGGGCCGGGTACGAGCAGTACTTC; cdr3_aa: CASSYSFRRAGYEQYF
v_call: TRBV4-3; j_call: TRBJ1-1; clone_size: NA; d_call: NA; cdr3_length: 20; cdr3_nt: TGCGCCAGCAGCCAAGTCGCAATCAGGGGCGTCCAAACCCCCGGCACTGAAGCTTTCTTT; cdr3_aa: CASSQVAIRGVQTPGTEAFF
v_call: TRBV29-1; j_call: TRBJ1-5; clone_size: few; d_call: NA; cdr3_length: 12; cdr3_nt: TGCAGCGCGGGAGGGGGCAATCAGCCCCAGCATTTT; cdr3_aa: CSAGGGNQPQHF
v_call: TRBV7-6; j_call: TRBJ1-1; clone_size: NA; d_call: NA; cdr3_length: 15; cdr3_nt: TGTGCCAGCAGCCCCACGGGTGGGACTAACACTGAAGCTTTCTTT; cdr3_aa: CASSPTGGTNTEAFF